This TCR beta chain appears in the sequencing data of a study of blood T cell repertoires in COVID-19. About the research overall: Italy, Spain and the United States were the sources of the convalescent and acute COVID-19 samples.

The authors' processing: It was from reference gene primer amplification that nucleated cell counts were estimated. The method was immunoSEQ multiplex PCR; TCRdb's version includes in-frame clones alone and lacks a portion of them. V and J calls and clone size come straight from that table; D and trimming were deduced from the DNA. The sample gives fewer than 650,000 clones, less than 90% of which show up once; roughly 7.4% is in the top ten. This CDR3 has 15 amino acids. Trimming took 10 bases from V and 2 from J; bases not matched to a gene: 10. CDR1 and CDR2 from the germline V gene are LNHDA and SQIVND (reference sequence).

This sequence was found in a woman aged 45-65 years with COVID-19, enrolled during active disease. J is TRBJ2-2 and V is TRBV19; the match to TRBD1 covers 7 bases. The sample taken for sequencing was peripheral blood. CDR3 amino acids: CATFYGTVNTGELFF. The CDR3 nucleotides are TGTGCCACCTTCTACGGGACAGTCAACACCGGGGAGCTGTTTTTT.